This T cell receptor beta chain was observed in a study of spatial heterogeneity in lung cancer. A distinct unique molecular identifier was carried by each TCR cDNA molecule. TCRdb re-called the 5' RACE reads with MiXCR, one entry per CDR3 protein. The top ten clones hold 15% to 20% of a sample with some 6,000 distinct CDR3 sequences, under 15% of them seen once. Trimming stripped 1 base from V and 7 bases from J, with 7 bases between. Germline loops: CDR1 SGHAT, CDR2 FQNNGV. The CDR3 runs 12 residues. Time point here: sample taken at primary tumor resection. Unsorted whole RNA samples from tumor, nontumor lung or frozen PBMC were sequenced. This clonotype was recorded many times. This beta chain lies outside the target of a library built for alpha chains; its clone size means little.

This clonotype was sampled from a human donor with early-stage non-small cell lung cancer. This chain links TRBV11-2 with TRBJ1-1, with D unresolved. Sequenced material: lung tissue, taken at surgery. CDR3 nucleotides: TGTGCCAGCAGCTTAGGGCAGCTTGAAGCTTTCTTT. Its translation: CASSLGQLEAFF. Based on the CDR3 plus reference TRBV11-2 and TRBJ1-1, the full variable domain is EAGVAQSPRYKIIEKRQSVAFWCNPISGHATLYWYQQILGQGPKLLIQFQNNGVVDDSQLPKDRFSAERLKGVDSTLKIQPAKLEDSAVYLCASSLGQLEAFFGQGTRLTVV.